The 8 T cell receptor beta chains in this list originate from one sample, sequenced in a study of CD8 T cells in ankylosing spondylitis. Points from the study as a whole: For ankylosing spondylitis blood, a TCR beta motif of 8 or 9 highly homologous variants appeared characteristic.

A single record per CDR3 protein comes from TCRdb applying MiXCR to the 5' RACE reads. The sample comprises roughly 700,000 distinct CDR3 sequences, around 17% of which are singletons, and about 20% rests with the top ten. For these receptors, no antigen is known. The specimen was blood, either unsorted or a sorted T cell fraction (not recorded which). The receptors come from a male donor with ankylosing spondylitis.

This chain joins TRBV7-3 and TRBJ2-3; no reliable D call. Trimming took 0 bases from V and 0 from J, leaving 7 bases between them. The CDR3 is made up of 15 amino acids. Germline V gene sequence: CDR1 SGHTA, CDR2 FQGTGA. CDR3 loop: CASSLTLISTDTQYF. As DNA, the CDR3 is TGTGCCAGCAGCTTAACCCTGATTAGCACAGATACGCAGTATTTT. Full variable domain (missing parts from reference TRBV7-3 and TRBJ2-3): GAGVSQTPSNKVTEKGKYVELRCDPISGHTALYWYRQSLGQGPEFLIYFQGTGAADDSGLPNDRFFAVRPEGSVSTLKIQRTERGDSAVYLCASSLTLISTDTQYFGPGTRLTVL.

In this sample, this clonotype turned up a few times. The chain couples TRBV20-1 to TRBJ2-2; the D gene is possibly TRBD1 (5 bases). The V gene lost 5 bases and the J gene lost 5 bases, with 9 bases spanning the gap. Looked up from germline, CDR1 is DFQATT and CDR2 is SNEGSKA (reference sequence). This CDR3 is 12 amino acids long. Here the CDR3 reads CSAPRQTGELFF. The CDR3 DNA reads TGCAGTGCTCCCCGACAGACCGGGGAGCTGTTTTTT.

This clonotype was counted between two and nine times. V is TRBV20-1 and J is TRBJ2-1, with 10 positions matching TRBD2. V was clipped by 0 bases and J by 4 bases; unmatched bases: 6. The V gene's germline CDR1 is DFQATT and CDR2 SNEGSKA (reference sequence). This CDR3 has 16 residues. This CDR3 is CSARDVFSGGYNEQFF. CDR3 DNA: TGCAGTGCTAGAGATGTCTTTAGCGGGGGGTACAATGAGCAGTTCTTC.

This chain uses TRBV4-1 with TRBJ2-2; a weak D match, TRBD2 (6 bases). V gave up 4 bases and J gave up 3 bases, with 15 bases separating them. The germline V gene has CDR1 MGHRA and CDR2 YSYEKL. This CDR3 is 16 amino acids long. The CDR3 is CASSRAPGTYTGELFF. The CDR3 DNA follows: TGCGCCAGCAGCCGCGCCCCCGGGACTTACACCGGGGAGCTGTTTTTT.

This clonotype was picked up a small number of times. The chain joins TRBV5-6 to TRBJ2-2; 8 nucleotides match TRBD2. The junction had 9 bases not matched to a gene; V was cut back by 1 base and J by 7 bases. CDR1 SGHDT and CDR2 YYEEEE come from the germline V gene. CDR3 length: 16 residues. For the CDR3, the DNA is TGTGCCAGCAGCTTGTGGAGCGGGGGCCCGAGCGGGGAGCTGTTTTTT. This sequence encodes CASSLWSGGPSGELFF.

This clonotype was counted only a few times. The chain combines TRBV27 with TRBJ2-7, with 10 bases aligning to TRBD2. The CDR3 loop spans 14 amino acids. In germline, CDR1 is MNHEY, CDR2 SMNVEV (reference sequence). Losses at the gene ends were 2 bases for V and 8 bases for J; bases not matched to a gene: 6. Here the CDR3 DNA reads TGTGCCAGCAGTTTACAGACTAGCGGGCCCAAGCAGTACTTC. As protein: CASSLQTSGPKQYF.

This clonotype was observed at least ten times. The rearrangement uses TRBV10-3 and TRBJ1-2; TRBD1 aligns across 8 bases. Per germline, CDR1 ENHRY and CDR2 SYGVKD. Germline trimming cut 4 bases from V and 3 bases from J; bases unmatched to any gene: 16. CDR3 size: 18 residues. The CDR3 protein is CAISASDRAPRGYYGYTF. In nucleotides, the CDR3 is TGTGCCATCAGTGCATCGGACAGGGCCCCACGAGGCTACTATGGCTACACCTTC.

The chain is built from TRBV4-2 and TRBJ1-3, with D hard to call. V lost 5 bases and J lost 2, with 13 bases in between. There are 15 residues in the CDR3. Per the germline V gene, CDR1 is LGHNA and CDR2 is YNFKEQ. CDR3 sequence reads: CASSLPREPGNTIYF. DNA of the CDR3: TGTGCCAGCAGCTTACCCCGGGAGCCTGGAAACACCATATATTTT.